This T cell receptor (beta chain) was sequenced during a study of blood T cell repertoires in COVID-19. Overall study: T cells, B-cell-depleted T cells, or PBMCs provided the cDNA or gDNA that served as material.

This CDR3 is built from 14 residues. V lost 4 bases, J lost 7 bases, and 9 bases stayed unmatched. CDR1 and CDR2 (germline): MNHEY, SMNVEV (reference sequence). Only in-frame clones appear in the TCRdb table, and some are missing; sequencing was by immunoSEQ multiplex PCR. The sample has about 97,000 clones, roughly 86% seen once. This chain uses TRBV27 with TRBJ2-7, with 8 bases identical to TRBD1. The sample taken for sequencing was peripheral blood. This TCR was recovered from a woman in her thirties with acute or convalescent COVID-19. This CDR3 is CASSSLTGVEEQYF. CDR3 sequence (DNA): TGTGCCAGCAGTTCCTTGACAGGGGTTGAAGAGCAGTACTTC.